These T cell receptor beta chains were read from a single sample in a study of T-cell memory formation after mild COVID-19. One entry per CDR3 protein results from TCRdb running MiXCR on the 5' RACE reads. The sample has 65,000 to 90,000 distinct CDR3 sequences, 9.5% to 15% seen once. The sample consisted of PBMCs or a T cell subset sorted from them (not recorded which). The receptors shown here come from a man between 18 and 35 years old who had mild COVID-19 (a few samples of this study predate the infection). Cell type and time point are not known. CDR3s include the opening cysteine and the closing phenylalanine or tryptophan. The D gene is left open where the match is weak. For some rows the clone size is stated as once, few or many, or as a class when expanded; others skip it.

V: TRBV4-1; D: -; size: few; J: TRBJ1-5; CDR3: CASSQKDSYNQPQHF; DNA: TGCGCCAGCAGCCAAAAGGACAGCTACAATCAGCCCCAGCATTTT
V: TRBV15; D: -; size: few; J: TRBJ1-2; CDR3: CATSRDYFSIGESSYGYTF; DNA: TGTGCCACCAGCAGAGATTATTTCTCGATAGGGGAATCGAGCTATGGCTACACCTTC
V: TRBV11-2; D: -; size: many; J: TRBJ1-1; CDR3: CASSLYGGSTEAFF; DNA: TGTGCCAGCAGCTTATACGGGGGTAGCACTGAAGCTTTCTTT
V: TRBV4-2; D: -; size: few; J: TRBJ2-3; CDR3: CASSLNAGAQTDTQYF; DNA: TGTGCCAGCAGCCTGAATGCAGGGGCACAGACAGATACGCAGTATTTT
V: TRBV5-1; D: TRBD2; size: many; J: TRBJ2-3; CDR3: CASSLEASGADTQYF; DNA: TGCGCCAGCAGCTTGGAAGCTAGCGGGGCGGATACGCAGTATTTT
V: TRBV5-1; D: -; size: -; J: TRBJ2-1; CDR3: CASSLADGGPDNEQFF; DNA: TGCGCCAGCAGCTTGGCCGACGGGGGGCCTGACAATGAGCAGTTCTTC
V: TRBV19; D: TRBD1; size: many; J: TRBJ1-1; CDR3: CASNSYDRGQEDTEAFF; DNA: TGTGCCAGTAATTCCTATGACAGGGGGCAAGAGGACACTGAAGCTTTCTTT
V: TRBV5-1; D: -; size: -; J: TRBJ1-6; CDR3: CASSPDNNSPLHF; DNA: TGCGCCAGCAGCCCGGACAATAATTCACCCCTCCACTTT
V: TRBV27; D: TRBD1; size: few; J: TRBJ2-1; CDR3: CASSQSRGDRAYNEQFF; DNA: TGTGCCAGCAGTCAATCCCGGGGGGACAGGGCCTACAATGAGCAGTTCTTC
V: TRBV4-3; D: -; size: -; J: TRBJ2-7; CDR3: CASSQEIGYGYEQYF; DNA: TGCGCCAGCAGCCAAGAGATCGGTTACGGCTACGAGCAGTACTTC
V: TRBV5-1; D: -; size: few; J: TRBJ2-7; CDR3: CASLDFSGRQYF; DNA: TGCGCCAGCTTGGACTTCTCCGGTAGGCAGTACTTC
V: TRBV7-6; D: -; size: -; J: TRBJ1-2; CDR3: CASSLGAHPRYGYTF; DNA: TGTGCCAGCAGCTTAGGGGCACACCCAAGATATGGCTACACCTTC
V: TRBV6-5; D: -; size: -; J: TRBJ1-2; CDR3: CASSYSPGHNYGYTF; DNA: TGTGCCAGCAGTTACTCACCCGGACACAACTATGGCTACACCTTC
V: TRBV4-1; D: -; size: few; J: TRBJ2-5; CDR3: CASSQVPGPKETQYF; DNA: TGCGCCAGCAGCCAAGTTCCGGGACCGAAAGAGACCCAGTACTTC
V: TRBV20-1; D: -; size: -; J: TRBJ1-4; CDR3: CSARDKRATNEKLFF; DNA: TGCAGTGCTAGAGATAAGAGAGCAACTAATGAAAAACTGTTTTTT
V: TRBV6-6; D: TRBD2; size: -; J: TRBJ2-7; CDR3: CASTGGYEQYF; DNA: TGTGCCAGCACGGGGGGCTACGAGCAGTACTTC
V: TRBV7-6; D: -; size: -; J: TRBJ2-4; CDR3: CASSLPPGQAEDIQYF; DNA: TGTGCCAGCAGCCTACCCCCCGGGCAGGCGGAGGACATTCAGTACTTC
V: TRBV12-3/TRBV12-4; D: -; size: many; J: TRBJ2-1; CDR3: CASSLVIGEQFF; DNA: TGTGCCAGCAGTTTAGTTATTGGTGAGCAGTTCTTC
V: TRBV5-1; D: -; size: few; J: TRBJ1-1; CDR3: CASSTGQANTEAFF; DNA: TGCGCCAGCAGCACGGGACAAGCGAACACTGAAGCTTTCTTT
V: TRBV19; D: TRBD2; size: -; J: TRBJ2-1; CDR3: CASSRGDYSYNEQFF; DNA: TGTGCCAGTAGTCGGGGGGACTACTCCTACAATGAGCAGTTCTTC
V: TRBV25-1; D: -; size: -; J: TRBJ1-6; CDR3: CASSEFGRASPLHF; DNA: TGTGCCAGCAGTGAATTCGGGCGGGCTTCACCCCTCCACTTT
V: TRBV15; D: -; size: -; J: TRBJ2-1; CDR3: CATSSPGEPGNEQFF; DNA: TGTGCCACCAGCAGTCCGGGGGAGCCTGGGAATGAGCAGTTCTTC
V: TRBV19; D: TRBD1; size: few; J: TRBJ1-1; CDR3: CASSLPGGPTEAFF; DNA: TGTGCCAGTAGTCTTCCAGGGGGCCCCACTGAAGCTTTCTTT
V: TRBV27; D: TRBD2; size: many; J: TRBJ2-3; CDR3: CASSYPGGVADTQYF; DNA: TGTGCCAGCAGTTACCCGGGGGGTGTAGCAGATACGCAGTATTTT
V: TRBV5-1; D: TRBD1; size: -; J: TRBJ2-4; CDR3: CASSLEQGLAKNIQYF; DNA: TGCGCCAGCAGCTTGGAACAGGGGCTAGCCAAAAACATTCAGTACTTC
V: TRBV7-9; D: -; size: -; J: TRBJ1-2; CDR3: CASSLGGDGYTF; DNA: TGTGCCAGCAGCTTAGGTGGGGATGGCTACACCTTC
V: TRBV12-3/TRBV12-4; D: -; size: -; J: TRBJ2-1; CDR3: CASTWGSSYNEQFF; DNA: TGTGCCAGCACCTGGGGGTCATCCTACAATGAGCAGTTCTTC
V: TRBV7-9; D: -; size: few; J: TRBJ1-6; CDR3: CASSFDSTNSPLHF; DNA: TGTGCCAGCAGCTTTGACAGTACGAATTCACCCCTCCACTTT
V: TRBV3-1; D: -; size: -; J: TRBJ2-3; CDR3: CASSQVPQVGTDTQYF; DNA: TGTGCCAGCAGCCAAGTTCCACAAGTTGGCACAGATACGCAGTATTTT
V: TRBV5-1; D: TRBD1; size: -; J: TRBJ2-4; CDR3: CASSLGQGKDIQYF; DNA: TGCGCCAGCAGCTTGGGACAGGGTAAAGACATTCAGTACTTC
V: TRBV7-9; D: -; size: -; J: TRBJ2-2; CDR3: CASSQSPGNTGELFF; DNA: TGTGCCAGCAGTCAATCTCCAGGGAACACCGGGGAGCTGTTTTTT
V: TRBV4-3; D: -; size: many; J: TRBJ2-6; CDR3: CASSQDLSSGANVLTF; DNA: TGCGCCAGCAGCCAAGATCTTAGCTCTGGGGCCAACGTCCTGACTTTC
V: TRBV28; D: -; size: many; J: TRBJ2-4; CDR3: CASNPTDETIQYF; DNA: TGTGCCAGCAATCCCACAGACGAAACCATTCAGTACTTC
V: TRBV7-3; D: TRBD2; size: -; J: TRBJ2-1; CDR3: CASSLIAGDEQFF; DNA: TGTGCCAGCAGCTTAATAGCGGGCGATGAGCAGTTCTTC
V: TRBV4-3; D: TRBD2; size: many; J: TRBJ2-5; CDR3: CASSPMGGKTQYF; DNA: TGCGCCAGCAGCCCTATGGGGGGGAAGACCCAGTACTTC
V: TRBV7-9; D: -; size: few; J: TRBJ2-6; CDR3: CASSFVGANVLTF; DNA: TGTGCCAGCAGCTTCGTTGGGGCCAACGTCCTGACTTTC
V: TRBV5-1; D: -; size: many; J: TRBJ2-3; CDR3: CASSPELGTDTQYF; DNA: TGCGCCAGCAGCCCCGAGCTAGGCACAGATACGCAGTATTTT
V: TRBV5-6; D: -; size: many; J: TRBJ2-5; CDR3: CASSLLLEETQYF; DNA: TGTGCCAGCAGCTTGTTACTCGAAGAGACCCAGTACTTC
V: TRBV4-1; D: -; size: -; J: TRBJ2-3; CDR3: CASSQEHASALTDTQYF; DNA: TGCGCCAGCAGCCAAGAGCATGCTAGCGCACTCACAGATACGCAGTATTTT
V: TRBV2; D: -; size: once; J: TRBJ1-2; CDR3: CASTPGRAEYGYTF; DNA: TGTGCCAGCACCCCAGGCCGGGCGGAGTATGGCTACACCTTC
V: TRBV7-9; D: -; size: -; J: TRBJ2-7; CDR3: CASSAGTLVGHEQYF; DNA: TGTGCCAGCAGCGCCGGGACACTGGTTGGGCACGAGCAGTACTTC
V: TRBV7-6; D: TRBD2; size: few; J: TRBJ2-1; CDR3: CASSLGAGGPGGEQFF; DNA: TGTGCCAGCAGCTTAGGAGCGGGGGGGCCCGGCGGTGAGCAGTTCTTC
V: TRBV5-1; D: TRBD1; size: -; J: TRBJ2-6; CDR3: CASSSRQGDGANVLTF; DNA: TGCGCCAGCAGTTCCCGACAGGGGGACGGGGCCAACGTCCTGACTTTC
V: TRBV7-2; D: -; size: -; J: TRBJ2-2; CDR3: CASSWRERTGELFF; DNA: TGTGCCAGCAGTTGGAGGGAACGAACCGGGGAGCTGTTTTTT